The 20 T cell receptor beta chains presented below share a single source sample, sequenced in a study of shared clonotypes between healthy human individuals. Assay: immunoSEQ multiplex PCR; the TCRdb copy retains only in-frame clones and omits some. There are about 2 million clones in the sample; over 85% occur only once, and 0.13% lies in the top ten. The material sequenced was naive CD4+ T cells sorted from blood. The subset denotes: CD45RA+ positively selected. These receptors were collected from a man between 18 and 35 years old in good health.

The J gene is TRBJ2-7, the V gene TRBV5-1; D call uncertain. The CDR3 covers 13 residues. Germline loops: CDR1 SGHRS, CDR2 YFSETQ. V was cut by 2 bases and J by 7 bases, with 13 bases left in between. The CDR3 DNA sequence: TGCGCCAGCAGCTTCCCCAAGGGTGAGGAGCAGTACTTC. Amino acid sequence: CASSFPKGEEQYF.

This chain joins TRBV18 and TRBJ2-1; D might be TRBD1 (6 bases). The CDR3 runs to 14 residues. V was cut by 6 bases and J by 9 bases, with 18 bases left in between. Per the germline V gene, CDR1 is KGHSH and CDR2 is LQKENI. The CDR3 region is CASSPNYEGGEQFF. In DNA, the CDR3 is TGTGCCAGCTCCCCCAATTATGAAGGGGGTGAGCAGTTCTTC. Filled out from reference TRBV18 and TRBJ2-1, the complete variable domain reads NAGVMQNPRHLVRRRGQEARLRCSPMKGHSHVYWYRQLPEEGLKFMVYLQKENIIDESGMPKERFSAEFPKEGPSILRIQQVVRGDSAAYFCASSPNYEGGEQFFGPGTRLTVL.

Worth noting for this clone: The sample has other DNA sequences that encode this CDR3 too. This CDR3 reads CASSLELAKNIQYF. CDR3 DNA sequence: TGCGCCAGCAGCTTGGAGCTAGCCAAAAACATTCAGTACTTC. The chain recombines TRBV5-1 with TRBJ2-4; no definite D call. Trimming removed 0 bases at V and 0 bases at J, with 4 bases between. The CDR3 length is 14 residues. Germline V CDR1 and CDR2: SGHRS, YFSETQ.

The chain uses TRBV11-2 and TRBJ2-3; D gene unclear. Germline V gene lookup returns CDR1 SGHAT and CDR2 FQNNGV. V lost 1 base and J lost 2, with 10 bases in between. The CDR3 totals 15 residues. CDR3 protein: CASSLGASSTDTQYF. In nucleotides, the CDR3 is TGTGCCAGCAGCTTAGGGGCCAGTTCCACAGATACGCAGTATTTT.

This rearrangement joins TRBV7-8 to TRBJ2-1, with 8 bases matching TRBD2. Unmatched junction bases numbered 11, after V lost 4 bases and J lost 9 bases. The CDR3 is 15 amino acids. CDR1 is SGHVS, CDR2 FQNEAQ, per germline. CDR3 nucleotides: TGTGCCAGCAGCTCTACGGGAGGGCCTGAAGGTGAGCAGTTCTTC. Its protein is CASSSTGGPEGEQFF.

DNA for the CDR3: TGTGCCAGCAGCCCGGACAGGGTGAACCACGAGCAGTACTTC. As protein: CASSPDRVNHEQYF. The V call is TRBV11-2, the J call TRBJ2-7; TRBD1 agrees at 8 bases. Germline assignment: CDR1 SGHAT and CDR2 FQNNGV. Trimming took 5 bases from V and 5 from J; bases not matched to a gene: 8. The CDR3 totals 14 residues.

CDR3 region: CAISEQGAINQPQHF. The CDR3 bases are TGTGCCATCAGTGAGCAGGGGGCGATCAATCAGCCCCAGCATTTT. The rearrangement joins TRBV10-3 to TRBJ1-5; 8 bases line up with TRBD1. From germline, CDR1 is ENHRY and CDR2 SYGVKD. V trimming: 2 bases; J trimming: 3 bases; junction bases outside the gene matches: 3. CDR3 length: 15 residues.

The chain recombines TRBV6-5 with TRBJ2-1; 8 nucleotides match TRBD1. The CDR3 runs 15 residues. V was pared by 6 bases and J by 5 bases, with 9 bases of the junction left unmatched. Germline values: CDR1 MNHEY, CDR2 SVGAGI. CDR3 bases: TGTGCCAGCAGCCCTGTCGACAGGGGAGACAATGAGCAGTTCTTC. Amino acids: CASSPVDRGDNEQFF.

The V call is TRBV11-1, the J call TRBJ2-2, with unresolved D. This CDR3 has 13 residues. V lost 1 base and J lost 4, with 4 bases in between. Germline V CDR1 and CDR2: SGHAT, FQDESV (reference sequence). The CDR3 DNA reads TGTGCCAGCAGCTTAGTGAGCACCGGGGAGCTGTTTTTT. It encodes CASSLVSTGELFF.

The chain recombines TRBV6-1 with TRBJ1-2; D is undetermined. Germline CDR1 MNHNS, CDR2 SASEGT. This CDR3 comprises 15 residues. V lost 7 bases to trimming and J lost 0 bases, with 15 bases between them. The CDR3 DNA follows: TGTGCCAGCAAGGAAAACCCCTTAGCTAACTATGGCTACACCTTC. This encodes CASKENPLANYGYTF.

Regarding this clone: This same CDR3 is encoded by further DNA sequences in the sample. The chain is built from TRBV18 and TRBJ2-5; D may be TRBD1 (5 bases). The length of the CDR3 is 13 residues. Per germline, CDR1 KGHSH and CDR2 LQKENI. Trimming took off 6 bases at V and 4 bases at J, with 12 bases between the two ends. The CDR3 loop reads CASSPRGGETQYF. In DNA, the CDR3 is TGTGCCAGCTCTCCAAGGGGTGGAGAGACCCAGTACTTC.

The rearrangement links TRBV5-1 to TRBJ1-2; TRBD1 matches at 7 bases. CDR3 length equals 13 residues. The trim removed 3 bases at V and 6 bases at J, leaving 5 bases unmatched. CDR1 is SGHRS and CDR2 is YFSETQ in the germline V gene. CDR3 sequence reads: CASSSRQGHGYTF. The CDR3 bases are TGCGCCAGCAGCTCAAGACAGGGACATGGCTACACCTTC.

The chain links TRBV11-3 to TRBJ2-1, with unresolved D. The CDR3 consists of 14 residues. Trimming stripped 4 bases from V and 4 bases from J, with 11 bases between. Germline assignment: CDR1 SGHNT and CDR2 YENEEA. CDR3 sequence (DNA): TGTGCCAGCAGCTCTAAGGGTGATTACAATGAGCAGTTCTTC. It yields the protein CASSSKGDYNEQFF.

CDR3 coding DNA: TGTGCCAGCAGTTTGTGGAGGGGTGACACTGAAGCTTTCTTT. Translation gives CASSLWRGDTEAFF. This sequence joins TRBV28 and TRBJ1-1; possible D gene TRBD1, 5 bases. Germline V CDR1 and CDR2: MDHEN, SYDVKM. CDR3 length: 14 amino acids. The ends were cut back, 3 bases at V and 3 bases at J, with 11 bases in the middle.

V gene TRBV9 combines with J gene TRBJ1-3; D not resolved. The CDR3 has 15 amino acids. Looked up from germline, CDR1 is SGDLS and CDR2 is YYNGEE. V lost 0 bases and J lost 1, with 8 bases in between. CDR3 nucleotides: TGTGCCAGCAGCGTAGCTTGGGGATCTGGAAACACCATATATTTT. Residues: CASSVAWGSGNTIYF.

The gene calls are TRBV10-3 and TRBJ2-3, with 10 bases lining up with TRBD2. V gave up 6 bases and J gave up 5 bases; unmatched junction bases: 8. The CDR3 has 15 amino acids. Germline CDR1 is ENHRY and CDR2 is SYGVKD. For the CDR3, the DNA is TGTGCCATCAGCCCCGGAGTAGCGGGAGGAGATACGCAGTATTTT. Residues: CAISPGVAGGDTQYF.

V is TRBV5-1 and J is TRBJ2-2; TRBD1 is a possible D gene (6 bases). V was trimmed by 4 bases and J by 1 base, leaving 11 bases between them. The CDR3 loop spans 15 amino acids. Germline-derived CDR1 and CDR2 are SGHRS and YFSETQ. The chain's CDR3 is CASSDQQGNTGELFF. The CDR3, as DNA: TGCGCCAGCAGCGACCAACAGGGGAACACCGGGGAGCTGTTTTTT.

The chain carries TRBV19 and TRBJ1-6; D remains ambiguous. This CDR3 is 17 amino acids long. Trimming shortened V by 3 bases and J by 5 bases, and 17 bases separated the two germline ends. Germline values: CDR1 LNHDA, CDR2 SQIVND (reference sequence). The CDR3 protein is CASSIQGIPPDNSPLHF. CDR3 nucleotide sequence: TGTGCCAGTAGTATTCAAGGAATCCCCCCAGATAATTCACCCCTCCACTTT.

Written as DNA, the CDR3 is TGTGCCTGGAGCCTCAACTCAGGCTCCTACAATGAGCAGTTCTTC. Translation: CAWSLNSGSYNEQFF. The chain uses TRBV30 and TRBJ2-1; unclear D gene. The CDR3 totals 15 residues. V was pared by 3 bases and J by 0 bases, with 12 bases between. CDR1 GTSNPN and CDR2 SVGIG come from the germline V gene (reference sequence).

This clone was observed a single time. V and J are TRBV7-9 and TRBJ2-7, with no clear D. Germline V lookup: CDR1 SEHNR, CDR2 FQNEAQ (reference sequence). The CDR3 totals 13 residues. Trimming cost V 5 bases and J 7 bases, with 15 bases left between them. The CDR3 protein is CASSPNSQQEQYF. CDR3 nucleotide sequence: TGTGCCAGCAGCCCCAACTCCCAGCAAGAGCAGTACTTC.